Below are 15 T cell receptor beta chains sequenced from a single sample in a study of CD8+ T cells in alopecia areata. Treatment described: oral pan-JAK inhibitor, 5-10 mg twice daily. RNA was isolated and reverse transcribed to cDNA, the sequencing template. Profiling relied on immunoSEQ multiplex PCR, and the TCRdb table lists in-frame clones only, not all of them. The data show 95,000 to 100,000 clones, with about three fifths seen just once and 16% held by the top ten. The sample here was CD8+ T cells sorted from blood, taken between weeks 55 and 65, from a patient treated with tofacitinib. All receptors derive from a human donor with alopecia areata.

The chain joins TRBV7-9 to TRBJ1-5; D unresolved. The V end was cut by 4 bases, the J end by 3 bases, with 10 bases between. From germline, CDR1 is SEHNR and CDR2 FQNEAQ (reference sequence). The CDR3 extends over 14 amino acids. The chain's CDR3 is CASSSTAHNQPQHF. CDR3 in DNA: TGTGCCAGCAGCTCGACCGCCCACAATCAGCCCCAGCATTTT.

The V gene is TRBV4-1, the J gene TRBJ2-7; D call uncertain. V lost 4 bases and J 2 bases, leaving 15 bases between the germline ends. Germline lookup yields CDR1 MGHRA and CDR2 YSYEKL. The CDR3 consists of 15 residues. The CDR3 region has the DNA TGCGCCAGCAGCCCGGTTTTTGGGCCCACCTACGAGCAGTACTTC. It is translated as CASSPVFGPTYEQYF.

This sequence joins TRBV2 and TRBJ1-5, with D possibly matching TRBD1 (6 bases). The ends were cut back, 6 bases at V and 3 bases at J, with 15 bases in the middle. The CDR3 has 15 amino acids. The germline V gene encodes CDR1 SNHLY and CDR2 FYNNEI. In DNA form, the CDR3 reads TGTGCCAGCAGACCAGAGGGGGGCGTCAATCAGCCCCAGCATTTT. Protein product: CASRPEGGVNQPQHF.

The rearrangement joins TRBV27 to TRBJ1-5; a weak D match, TRBD1 (5 bases). CDR1 is MNHEY and CDR2 is SMNVEV in the germline V gene (reference sequence). This CDR3 has 13 residues. V lost 5 bases and J 4 bases, leaving 9 bases between the germline ends. The DNA of the CDR3 is TGTGCCAGCAGTCAGGGTCTTAATCAGCCCCAGCATTTT. Amino acid sequence: CASSQGLNQPQHF.

The chain has TRBV7-2 and TRBJ2-1; D call uncertain. The CDR3 is 14 amino acids. Trimming shortened V by 5 bases and J by 7 bases, and 15 bases separated the two germline ends. Germline values: CDR1 SGHTA, CDR2 FQGNSA. The CDR3 bases are TGTGCCAGCAGCACGACGACAACCCGGAATGAGCAGTTCTTC. This sequence encodes CASSTTTTRNEQFF.

This clone was seen just once. The V gene is TRBV30, the J gene TRBJ1-3, with TRBD1 matching 8 bases. V was pared by 5 bases and J by 4 bases, with 10 bases of the junction left unmatched. Germline V CDR1 and CDR2: GTSNPN, SVGIG (reference sequence). This CDR3 is built from 15 residues. The CDR3 bases are TGTGCCTGGGCTCACTTCGACAGGGGAGGAAACACCATATATTTT. Translated, it gives CAWAHFDRGGNTIYF. Together with reference TRBV30 and TRBJ1-3, the CDR3 gives the full variable domain: SQTIHQWPATLVQPVGSPLSLECTVEGTSNPNLYWYRQAAGRGLQLLFYSVGIGQISSEVPQNLSASRPQDRQFILSSKKLLLSDSGFYLCAWAHFDRGGNTIYFGEGSWLTVV.

This clone was observed a few times. The chain carries TRBV29-1 and TRBJ2-7, with D tentatively TRBD1 or TRBD2 (5 bases each). Trimming removed 6 bases at V and 3 bases at J, with 12 bases between. The CDR3 has 12 residues. From germline, CDR1 is SQVTM and CDR2 ANQGSEA. This CDR3 is CSVWGGGYEQYF. In DNA, the CDR3 is TGCAGCGTATGGGGTGGGGGCTACGAGCAGTACTTC.

This clone was observed a few times. The chain employs TRBV27 and TRBJ2-1; D unresolved. This CDR3 has 15 amino acids. Trimming removed 2 bases from V and 0 bases from J, with 8 bases in between. From germline, CDR1 is MNHEY and CDR2 SMNVEV (reference sequence). The CDR3 nucleotides are TGTGCCAGCAGTTTACAGCCGAGCTCCTACAATGAGCAGTTCTTC. Translation gives CASSLQPSSYNEQFF.

This clone was counted at least ten times. This sample includes further DNA sequences coding for the same CDR3. CDR3 bases: TGCAGCGTTGAGAAGAACACTGAAGCTTTCTTT. Translating it yields CSVEKNTEAFF. The chain joins TRBV29-1 to TRBJ1-1; D not certain. This CDR3 comprises 11 residues. V lost 3 bases and J lost 1, with 3 bases in between. Germline V CDR1 and CDR2: SQVTM, ANQGSEA.

The rearrangement uses TRBV2 and TRBJ2-2; D unclear. The CDR3 covers 11 residues. V lost 8 bases and J 11 bases, leaving 12 bases between the germline ends. The germline V gene has CDR1 SNHLY and CDR2 FYNNEI. The CDR3 loop is CASAGRRELFF. The CDR3 region has the DNA TGTGCCAGCGCTGGGCGGCGCGAGCTGTTTTTT.

This chain uses TRBV4-1 with TRBJ1-2, with D maybe TRBD1 (6 bases). From germline, CDR1 is MGHRA and CDR2 YSYEKL. The CDR3 is 14 residues long. Trimming removed 6 bases at V and 5 bases at J, with 16 bases between. As DNA, the CDR3 is TGCGCCAGCAGGTCGGTCGGGGGCGAATATGGCTACACCTTC. Its translation is CASRSVGGEYGYTF.

This clone was found once. The V and J genes are TRBV5-6 and TRBJ1-1; 8 nucleotides match TRBD1. Germline-derived CDR1 and CDR2 are SGHDT and YYEEEE. V dropped 2 bases and J dropped 1; count of bases not matched to a gene: 1. This CDR3 region has 14 residues. CDR3 DNA sequence: TGTGCCAGCAGCTTCGGGACAGGGAACACTGAAGCTTTCTTT. Translated, it gives CASSFGTGNTEAFF.

The J gene is TRBJ2-1, the V gene TRBV30; 11 bases fit TRBD2. CDR1 is GTSNPN, CDR2 SVGIG, per germline (reference sequence). This CDR3 has 15 residues. The ends lost 4 bases at V and 5 bases at J; junction bases unmatched: 7. CDR3 nucleotides: TGTGCCTGGACCCCGACTAGCGGGGTAAACAATGAGCAGTTCTTC. The encoded protein is CAWTPTSGVNNEQFF.

This chain connects TRBV30 to TRBJ2-2; D remains ambiguous. This CDR3 contains 11 residues. Trimming left V 5 bases short and J 6 bases short, with 7 bases between. Germline CDR1 is GTSNPN and CDR2 is SVGIG (reference sequence). The CDR3 region has the DNA TGTGCCTGGGCGAAAGCCGGGGAGCTGTTTTTT. Protein product: CAWAKAGELFF.

The genes are TRBV12-5 and TRBJ1-2; 7 positions match TRBD1. Germline CDR1 LGHNT, CDR2 FRNRAP. The CDR3 runs 18 residues. The V and J ends lost 4 bases and 5 bases, in that order; junction bases with no gene match: 19. CDR3 DNA: TGTGCTAGTGGTTCGGGGGCAGGGGGAAAAACATTTTCATATGGCTACACCTTC. It translates to CASGSGAGGKTFSYGYTF.